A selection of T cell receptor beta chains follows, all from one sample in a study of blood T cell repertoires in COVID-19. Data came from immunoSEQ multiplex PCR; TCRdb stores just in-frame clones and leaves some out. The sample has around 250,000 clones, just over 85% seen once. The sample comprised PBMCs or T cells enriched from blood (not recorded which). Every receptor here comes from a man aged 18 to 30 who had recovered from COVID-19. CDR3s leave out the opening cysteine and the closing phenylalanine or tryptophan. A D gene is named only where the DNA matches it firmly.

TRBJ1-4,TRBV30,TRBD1,AWSDGTVSQLF
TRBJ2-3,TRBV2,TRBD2,ASSVAGGPDTQY
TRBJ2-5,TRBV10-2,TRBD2,ASSVSGGPRQETQY
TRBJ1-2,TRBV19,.,ASKSGIYGYT
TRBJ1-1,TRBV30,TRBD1,AEGQGYGTNTEAF
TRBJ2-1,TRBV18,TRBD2,ASSPVLERGAYNEQF
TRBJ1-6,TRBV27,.,ASSLSGAFSPLH
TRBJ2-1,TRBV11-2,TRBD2,ASSSPLAGGPGEQF
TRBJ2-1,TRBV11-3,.,ASRGSGAGDNEQF
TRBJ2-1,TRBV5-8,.,ASSLLHNEQF
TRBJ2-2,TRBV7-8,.,ASSIGGRGSGELF
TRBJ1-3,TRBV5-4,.,ASSPGGDRSGNTIY
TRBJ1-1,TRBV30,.,AWKTGTEAF
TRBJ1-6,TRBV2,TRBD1,ASVVLQGANSPLH
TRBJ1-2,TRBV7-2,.,ASSLGVGTYGYT
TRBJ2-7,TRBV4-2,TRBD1,ASSQTYLDRAGYEQY
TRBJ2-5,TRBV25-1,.,ASSYLGGETQY
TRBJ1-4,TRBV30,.,AWSPPAIVKLF
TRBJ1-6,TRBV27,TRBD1,ASSRDRGNSPLH
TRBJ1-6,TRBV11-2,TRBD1,ASSLQGAGSPLH
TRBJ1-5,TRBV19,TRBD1,ASTTPWTGDQPQH
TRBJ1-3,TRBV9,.,ASSVDSGGTGNTIY
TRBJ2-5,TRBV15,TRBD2,ATSRGLAGGRYQETQY
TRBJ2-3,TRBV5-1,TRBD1,ASSPGQGADTQY
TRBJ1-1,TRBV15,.,ATSRQATFEAF
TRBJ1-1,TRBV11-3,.,ASSGIGGNTEAF
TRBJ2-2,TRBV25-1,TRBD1,ASSPQTGTESGELF
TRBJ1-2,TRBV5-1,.,ASSLASGGDYGYT
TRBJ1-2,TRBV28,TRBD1,ASSREQGAYYGYT
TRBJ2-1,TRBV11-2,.,ASSPIGTYKYNEQF
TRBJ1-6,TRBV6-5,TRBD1,ASTGTGGLTPLH
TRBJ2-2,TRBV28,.,ASNLSGELF
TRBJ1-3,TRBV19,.,ASSTRSSGNTIY
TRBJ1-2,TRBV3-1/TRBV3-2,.,ASSLILQGGLGYGYT
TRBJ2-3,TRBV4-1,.,ASSQTGLPSTDTQY
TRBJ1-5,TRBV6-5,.,ASGGGVDQPQH
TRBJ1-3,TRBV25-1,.,ASRSMSSGNTIY
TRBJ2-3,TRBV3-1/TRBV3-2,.,ASSQEGARTDTQY
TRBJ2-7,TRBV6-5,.,ASSYDKSYEQY
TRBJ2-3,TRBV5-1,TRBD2,ASSLVTSGFQGTQY
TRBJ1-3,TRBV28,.,ASSLTVGNTIY
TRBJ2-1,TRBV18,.,ASSQPYNEQF
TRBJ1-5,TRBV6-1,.,ASSEGGGFQPQH
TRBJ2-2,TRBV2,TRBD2,ASSVLGLAGSGELF
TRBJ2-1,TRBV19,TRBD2,ASSGTSGGNRHLSYNEQF
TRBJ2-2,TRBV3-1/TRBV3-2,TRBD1,ASSRLPDETGTGELF